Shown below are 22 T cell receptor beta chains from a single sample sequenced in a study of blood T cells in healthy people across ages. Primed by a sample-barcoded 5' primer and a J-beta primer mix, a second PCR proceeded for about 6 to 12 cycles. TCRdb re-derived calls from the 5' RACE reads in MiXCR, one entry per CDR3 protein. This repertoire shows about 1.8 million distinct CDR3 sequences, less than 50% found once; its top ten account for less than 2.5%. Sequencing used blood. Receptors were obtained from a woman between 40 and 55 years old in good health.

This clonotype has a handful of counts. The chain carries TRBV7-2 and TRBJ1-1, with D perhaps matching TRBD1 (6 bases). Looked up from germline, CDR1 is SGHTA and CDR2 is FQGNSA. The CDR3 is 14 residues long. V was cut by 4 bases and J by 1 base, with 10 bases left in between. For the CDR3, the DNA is TGTGCCAGCAGCTCTTGGACAGAGAACACTGAAGCTTTCTTT. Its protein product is CASSSWTENTEAFF.

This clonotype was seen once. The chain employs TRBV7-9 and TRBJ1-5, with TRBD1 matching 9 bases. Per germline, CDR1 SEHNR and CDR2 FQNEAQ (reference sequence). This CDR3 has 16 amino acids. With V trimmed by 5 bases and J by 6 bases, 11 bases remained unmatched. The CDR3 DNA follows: TGTGCCAGCAGCCATGTAAAGGACAGGGGAGTTCAGCCCCAGCATTTT. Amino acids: CASSHVKDRGVQPQHF.

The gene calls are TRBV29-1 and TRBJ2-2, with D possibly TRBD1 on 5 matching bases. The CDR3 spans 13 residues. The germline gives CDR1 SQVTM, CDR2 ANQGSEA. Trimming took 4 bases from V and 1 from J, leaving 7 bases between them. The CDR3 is CSVGQLNTGELFF. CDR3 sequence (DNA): TGCAGCGTTGGACAGCTGAACACCGGGGAGCTGTTTTTT.

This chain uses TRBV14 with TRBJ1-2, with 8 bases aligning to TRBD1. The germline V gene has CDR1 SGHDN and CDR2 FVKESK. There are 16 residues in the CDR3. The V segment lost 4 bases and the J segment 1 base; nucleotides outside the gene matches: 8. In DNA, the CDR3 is TGTGCCAGCAGCCTCGCCGGGACAGGTTATAACTATGGCTACACCTTC. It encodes CASSLAGTGYNYGYTF.

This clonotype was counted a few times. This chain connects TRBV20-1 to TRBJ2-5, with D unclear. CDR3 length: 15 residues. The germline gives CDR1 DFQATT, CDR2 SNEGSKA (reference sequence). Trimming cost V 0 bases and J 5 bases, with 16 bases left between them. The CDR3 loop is CSARDLGSLGETQYF. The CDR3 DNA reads TGCAGTGCTAGAGATCTAGGCAGTCTCGGGGAGACCCAGTACTTC.

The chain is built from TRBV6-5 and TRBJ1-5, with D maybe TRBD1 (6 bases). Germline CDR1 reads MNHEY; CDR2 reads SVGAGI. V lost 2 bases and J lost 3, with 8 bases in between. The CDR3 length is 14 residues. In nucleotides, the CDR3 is TGTGCCAGCAGTTACGCGGGGGCCAATCAGCCCCAGCATTTT. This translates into CASSYAGANQPQHF.

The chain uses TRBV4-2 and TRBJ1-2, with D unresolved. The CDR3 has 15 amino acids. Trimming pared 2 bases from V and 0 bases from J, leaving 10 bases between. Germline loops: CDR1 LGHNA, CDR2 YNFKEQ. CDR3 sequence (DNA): TGTGCCAGCAGCCAACATATTGGCCCTAACTATGGCTACACCTTC. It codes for CASSQHIGPNYGYTF.

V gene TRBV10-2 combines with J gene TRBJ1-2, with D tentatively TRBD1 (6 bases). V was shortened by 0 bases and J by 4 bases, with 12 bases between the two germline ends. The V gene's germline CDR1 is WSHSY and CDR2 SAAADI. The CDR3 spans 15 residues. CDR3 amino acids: CASSESKDRGYGYTF. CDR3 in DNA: TGCGCCAGCAGTGAGTCTAAGGACAGAGGCTATGGCTACACCTTC.

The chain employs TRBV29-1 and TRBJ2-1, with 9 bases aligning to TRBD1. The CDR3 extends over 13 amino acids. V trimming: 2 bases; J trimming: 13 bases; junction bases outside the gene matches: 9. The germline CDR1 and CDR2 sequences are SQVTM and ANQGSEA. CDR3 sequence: CSVERQGTGLQFF. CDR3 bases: TGCAGCGTTGAAAGACAAGGGACAGGGTTACAGTTCTTC.

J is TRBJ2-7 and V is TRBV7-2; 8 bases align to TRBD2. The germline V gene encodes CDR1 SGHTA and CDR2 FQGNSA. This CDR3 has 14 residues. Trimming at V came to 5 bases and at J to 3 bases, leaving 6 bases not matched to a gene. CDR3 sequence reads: CASSARLASYEQYF. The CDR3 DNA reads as TGTGCCAGCAGCGCCCGACTAGCGAGCTACGAGCAGTACTTC.

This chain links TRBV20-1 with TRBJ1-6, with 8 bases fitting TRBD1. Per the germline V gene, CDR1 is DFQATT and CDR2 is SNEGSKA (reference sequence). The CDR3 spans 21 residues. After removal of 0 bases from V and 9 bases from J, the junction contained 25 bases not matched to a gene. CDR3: CSARDPRQRVNRAGGSSPLHF. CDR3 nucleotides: TGCAGTGCTAGAGATCCGCGTCAACGGGTCAACCGTGCAGGGGGCAGTTCACCCCTCCACTTT.

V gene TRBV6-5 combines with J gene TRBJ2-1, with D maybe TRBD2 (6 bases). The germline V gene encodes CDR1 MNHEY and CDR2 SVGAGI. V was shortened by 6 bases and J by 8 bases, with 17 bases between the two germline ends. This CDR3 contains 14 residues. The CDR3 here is CASSPSSGGDEQFF. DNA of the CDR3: TGTGCCAGCAGCCCTTCTTCCGGGGGAGATGAGCAGTTCTTC.

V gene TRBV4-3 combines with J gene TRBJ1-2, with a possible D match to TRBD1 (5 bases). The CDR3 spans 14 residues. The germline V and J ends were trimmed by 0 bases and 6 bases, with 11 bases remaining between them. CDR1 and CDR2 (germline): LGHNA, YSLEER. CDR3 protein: CASSQDWGLDGYTF. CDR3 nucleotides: TGCGCCAGCAGCCAAGATTGGGGACTGGATGGCTACACCTTC.

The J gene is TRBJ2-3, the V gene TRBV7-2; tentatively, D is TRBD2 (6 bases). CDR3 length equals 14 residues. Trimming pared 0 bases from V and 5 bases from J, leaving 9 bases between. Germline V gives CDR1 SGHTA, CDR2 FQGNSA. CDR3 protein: CASSLARGVDTQYF. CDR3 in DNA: TGTGCCAGCAGCTTAGCGCGCGGGGTAGATACGCAGTATTTT.

Written as DNA, the CDR3 is TGTGCCAGCAGTCCCGGGACTAGCGGGGGAGGAGATACGCAGTATTTT. It yields the protein CASSPGTSGGGDTQYF. The genes are TRBV12-3 or TRBV12-4 and TRBJ2-3; 14 positions match TRBD2. The CDR3 covers 16 residues. V lost 5 bases, J lost 5 bases, and 6 bases stayed unmatched.

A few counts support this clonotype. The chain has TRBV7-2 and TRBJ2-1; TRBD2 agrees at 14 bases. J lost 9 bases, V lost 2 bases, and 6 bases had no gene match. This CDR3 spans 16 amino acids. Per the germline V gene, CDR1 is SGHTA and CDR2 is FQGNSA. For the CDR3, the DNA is TGTGCCAGCAGCTTAAGTGGGACTAGCGGGGGAGTTGAGCAGTTCTTC. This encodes CASSLSGTSGGVEQFF. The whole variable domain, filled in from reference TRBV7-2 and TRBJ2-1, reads GAGVSQSPSNKVTEKGKDVELRCDPISGHTALYWYRQSLGQGLEFLIYFQGNSAPDKSGLPSDRFSAERTGGSVSTLTIQRTQQEDSAVYLCASSLSGTSGGVEQFFGPGTRLTVL.

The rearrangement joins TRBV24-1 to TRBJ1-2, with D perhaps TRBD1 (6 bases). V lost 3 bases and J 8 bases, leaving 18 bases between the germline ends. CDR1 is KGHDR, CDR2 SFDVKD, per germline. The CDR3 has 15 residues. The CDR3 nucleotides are TGTGCCACCAGTGATCCTGGGGCAGGGGTTGACGGCTACACCTTC. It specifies CATSDPGAGVDGYTF.

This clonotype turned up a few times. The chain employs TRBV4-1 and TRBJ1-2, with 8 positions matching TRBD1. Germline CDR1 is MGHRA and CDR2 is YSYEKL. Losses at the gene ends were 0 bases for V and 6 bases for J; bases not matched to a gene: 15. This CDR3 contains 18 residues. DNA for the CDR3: TGCGCCAGCAGCCAAGATTCAGGGAGAAGTTCAGGGGGCAATGGCTACACCTTC. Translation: CASSQDSGRSSGGNGYTF.

The DNA for the CDR3 is TGTGCCAGCAGCCAAGATCGGTATAGGGAGACCCAGTACTTC. It encodes CASSQDRYRETQYF. The gene calls are TRBV14 and TRBJ2-4; no clear D. The J call may be in error: the DNA end matches TRBJ2-5 better. This CDR3 is built from 14 residues. Germline V CDR1 and CDR2: SGHDN, FVKESK.

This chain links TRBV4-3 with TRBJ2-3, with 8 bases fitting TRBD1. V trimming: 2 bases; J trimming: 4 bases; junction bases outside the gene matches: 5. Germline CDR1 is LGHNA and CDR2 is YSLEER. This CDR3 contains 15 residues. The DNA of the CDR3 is TGCGCCAGCAGCCAAAGACAGGGGAGAGCAGATACGCAGTATTTT. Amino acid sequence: CASSQRQGRADTQYF.

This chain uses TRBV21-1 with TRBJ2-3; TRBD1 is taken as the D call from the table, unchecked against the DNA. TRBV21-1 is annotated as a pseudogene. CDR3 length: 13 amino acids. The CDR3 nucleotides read TGTGCCAGGCGACAGGGCCCCACAGATACGCAGTATTTT. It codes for CARRQGPTDTQYF.

CDR3 in amino acids: CASSTTGTGGGYTF. The CDR3 nucleotides are TGTGCCAGTTCTACAACCGGGACAGGGGGCGGCTACACCTTC. This chain uses TRBV25-1 with TRBJ1-2, with 12 bases aligning to TRBD1. The CDR3 spans 14 residues. Germline V gene lookup returns CDR1 MGHDK and CDR2 SYGVNS. The V segment lost 9 bases and the J segment 8 bases; nucleotides outside the gene matches: 10.